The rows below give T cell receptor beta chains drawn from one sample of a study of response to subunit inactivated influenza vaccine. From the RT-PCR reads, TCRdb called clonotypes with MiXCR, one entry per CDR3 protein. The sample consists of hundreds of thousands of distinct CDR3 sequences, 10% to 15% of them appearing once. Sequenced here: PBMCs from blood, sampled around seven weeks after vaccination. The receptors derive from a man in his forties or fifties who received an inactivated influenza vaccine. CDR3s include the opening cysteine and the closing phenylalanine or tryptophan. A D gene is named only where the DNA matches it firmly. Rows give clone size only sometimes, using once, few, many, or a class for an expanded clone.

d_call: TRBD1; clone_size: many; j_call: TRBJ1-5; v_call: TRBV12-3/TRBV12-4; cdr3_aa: CASSLDRVTGQPQHF; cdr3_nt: TGTGCCAGCAGTTTGGACAGGGTGACGGGTCAGCCCCAGCATTTT
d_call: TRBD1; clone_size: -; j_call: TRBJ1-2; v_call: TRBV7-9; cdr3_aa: CASSVGGSYGYTF; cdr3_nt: TGTGCCAGCAGCGTAGGGGGCAGCTATGGCTACACCTTC
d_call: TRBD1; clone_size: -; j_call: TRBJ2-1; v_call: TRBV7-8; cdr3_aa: CASSSGQGAYNEQFF; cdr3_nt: TGTGCCAGCAGCTCCGGACAGGGGGCTTACAATGAGCAGTTCTTC
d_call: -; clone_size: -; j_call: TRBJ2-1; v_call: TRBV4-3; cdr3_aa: CASSRYSRLETYNEQFF; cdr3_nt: TGCGCCAGCAGCCGATATAGCAGACTGGAGACCTACAATGAGCAGTTCTTC
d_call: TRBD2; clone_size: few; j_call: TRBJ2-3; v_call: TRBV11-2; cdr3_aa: CASRSGGGSTDTQYF; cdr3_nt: TGTGCCAGCAGATCCGGGGGGGGCAGCACAGATACGCAGTATTTT
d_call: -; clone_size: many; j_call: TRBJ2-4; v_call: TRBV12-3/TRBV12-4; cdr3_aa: CASSWDNKNIQYF; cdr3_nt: TGTGCCAGCAGTTGGGACAACAAAAACATTCAGTACTTC
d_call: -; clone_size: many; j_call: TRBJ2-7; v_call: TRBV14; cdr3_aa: CASSQDGYEQYF; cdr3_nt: TGTGCCAGCAGCCAAGACGGCTACGAGCAGTACTTC
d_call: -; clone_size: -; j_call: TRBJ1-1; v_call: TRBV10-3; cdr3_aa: CAIGPGRDVTEAFF; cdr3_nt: TGTGCCATCGGCCCCGGGCGGGACGTGACTGAAGCTTTCTTT
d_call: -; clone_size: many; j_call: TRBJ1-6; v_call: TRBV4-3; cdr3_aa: CASSQDKGLPLHF; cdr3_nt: TGCGCCAGCAGCCAAGATAAGGGACTACCCCTCCACTTT
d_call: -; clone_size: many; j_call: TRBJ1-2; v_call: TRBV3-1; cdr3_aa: CASSQVRVKGSGYTF; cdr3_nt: TGTGCCAGCAGCCAAGTTCGGGTCAAGGGGAGCGGCTACACCTTC
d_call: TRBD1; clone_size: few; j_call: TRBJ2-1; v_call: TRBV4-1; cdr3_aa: CASSPLGQRNEQFF; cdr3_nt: TGCGCCAGCAGCCCCTTGGGACAGAGAAATGAGCAGTTCTTC
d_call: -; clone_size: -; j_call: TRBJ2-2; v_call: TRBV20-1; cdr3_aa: CSASQNTGELFF; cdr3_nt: TGCAGTGCTAGCCAAAACACCGGGGAGCTGTTTTTT
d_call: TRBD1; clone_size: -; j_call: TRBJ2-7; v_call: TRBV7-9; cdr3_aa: CASSSLTGSIEQYF; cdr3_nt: TGTGCCAGCAGCTCCCTGACAGGGTCAATCGAGCAGTACTTC
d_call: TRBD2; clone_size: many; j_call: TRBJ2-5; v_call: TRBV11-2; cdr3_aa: CATNTRGLDAETQYF; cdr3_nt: TGTGCCACCAACACGAGGGGACTAGATGCGGAGACCCAGTACTTC
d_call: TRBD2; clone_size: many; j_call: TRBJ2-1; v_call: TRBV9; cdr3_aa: CASTPHPGTSGTGEQFF; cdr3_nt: TGTGCCAGCACCCCACATCCCGGGACTAGCGGGACGGGTGAGCAGTTCTTC
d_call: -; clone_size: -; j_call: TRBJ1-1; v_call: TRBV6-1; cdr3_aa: CASTPPRPGLKYTEAFF; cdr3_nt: TGTGCCAGCACCCCCCCTAGACCGGGCCTTAAGTACACTGAAGCTTTCTTT
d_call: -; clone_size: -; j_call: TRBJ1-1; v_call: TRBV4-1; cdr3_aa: CASSQDWGRTEAFF; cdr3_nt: TGCGCCAGCAGCCAAGATTGGGGCAGGACTGAAGCTTTCTTT
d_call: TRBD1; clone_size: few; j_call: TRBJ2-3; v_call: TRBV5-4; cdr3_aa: CASSHGQDRPTDTQYF; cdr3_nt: TGTGCCAGCAGCCACGGACAGGACAGGCCCACAGATACGCAGTATTTT
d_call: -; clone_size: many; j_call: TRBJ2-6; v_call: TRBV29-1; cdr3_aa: CSVPAGWGTSGANVLTF; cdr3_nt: TGCAGCGTTCCGGCAGGGTGGGGGACCTCTGGGGCCAACGTCCTGACTTTC
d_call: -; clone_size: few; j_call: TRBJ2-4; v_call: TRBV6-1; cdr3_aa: CASSGQERKNIQYF; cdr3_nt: TGTGCCAGCAGTGGACAAGAGCGCAAAAACATTCAGTACTTC
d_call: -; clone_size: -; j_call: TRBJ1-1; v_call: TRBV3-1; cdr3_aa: CASSPRLGLRDTEAFF; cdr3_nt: TGTGCCAGCAGCCCACGACTAGGACTCCGGGACACTGAAGCTTTCTTT
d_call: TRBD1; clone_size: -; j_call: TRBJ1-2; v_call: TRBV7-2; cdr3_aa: CASTTTPDRRHYGYTF; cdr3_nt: TGTGCCAGCACCACCACACCGGACAGGCGACACTATGGCTACACCTTC
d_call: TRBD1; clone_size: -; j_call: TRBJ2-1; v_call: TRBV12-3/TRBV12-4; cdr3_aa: CASSLRRDRDRNEQFF; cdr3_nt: TGTGCCAGCAGCTTACGCCGGGACAGGGATAGGAATGAGCAGTTCTTC
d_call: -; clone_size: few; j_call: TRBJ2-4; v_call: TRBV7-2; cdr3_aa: CASSLDRQIQYF; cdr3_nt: TGTGCCAGCAGCTTAGACAGGCAAATTCAGTACTTC
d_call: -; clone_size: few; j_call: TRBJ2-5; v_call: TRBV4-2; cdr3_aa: CASSPFAGKEETQYF; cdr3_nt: TGTGCCAGCAGCCCGTTTGCCGGGAAGGAGGAGACCCAGTACTTC
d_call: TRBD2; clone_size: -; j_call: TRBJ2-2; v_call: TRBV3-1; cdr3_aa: CASSQVTSGSVDTGELFF; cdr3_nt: TGTGCCAGCAGCCAAGTTACTAGCGGGAGTGTTGACACCGGGGAGCTGTTTTTT
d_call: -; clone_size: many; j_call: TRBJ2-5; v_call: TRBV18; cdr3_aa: CASSPRSSRETQYF; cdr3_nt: TGTGCCAGCTCACCACGGTCTTCGCGAGAGACCCAGTACTTC
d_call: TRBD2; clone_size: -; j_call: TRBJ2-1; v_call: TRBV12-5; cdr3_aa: CASGTGTSGGINEQFF; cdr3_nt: TGTGCTAGTGGTACCGGGACTAGCGGGGGAATAAATGAGCAGTTCTTC
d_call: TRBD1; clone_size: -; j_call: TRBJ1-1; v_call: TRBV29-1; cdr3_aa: CSVNARSDRDLTEAFF; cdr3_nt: TGCAGCGTCAATGCCCGTAGTGACAGGGATCTCACTGAAGCTTTCTTT
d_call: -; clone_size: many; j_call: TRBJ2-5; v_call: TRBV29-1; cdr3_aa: CSVVRGSEETQYF; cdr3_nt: TGCAGCGTTGTAAGGGGGTCGGAAGAGACCCAGTACTTC
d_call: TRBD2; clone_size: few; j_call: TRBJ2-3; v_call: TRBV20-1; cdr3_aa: CSGILAGRTDTQYF; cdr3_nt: TGCAGTGGGATACTAGCGGGACGCACAGATACGCAGTATTTT
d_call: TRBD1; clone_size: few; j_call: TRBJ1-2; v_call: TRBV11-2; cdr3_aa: CASSPGTGPGYTF; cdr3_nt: TGTGCCAGCAGCCCCGGGACAGGGCCTGGCTACACCTTC